The 4 T cell receptor beta chains listed next were all sequenced from one sample in a study of resident and recirculating memory T cells in vitiligo. Using immunoSEQ multiplex PCR, the repertoire was profiled, and TCRdb retains in-frame clones only, with some absent. The profile covers around 76,000 clones, with approximately 89% appearing a single time and 4.9% taken by the ten largest. Sequenced material: blood. These receptors were collected from a male donor with vitiligo.

The chain links TRBV19 to TRBJ1-1; the match to TRBD1 covers 7 bases. V dropped 6 bases and J dropped 4; count of bases not matched to a gene: 5. This CDR3 is 13 amino acids long. The germline CDR1 and CDR2 sequences are LNHDA and SQIVND (reference sequence). The CDR3 DNA sequence: TGTGCCAGTAGGTCAGGGGGAGGCACTGAAGCTTTCTTT. Its translation is CASRSGGGTEAFF.

DNA for the CDR3: TGTGCCAGTAGGTGGGACAGGGGGCATGCCGGGGAGCTGTTTTTT. Encoded protein: CASRWDRGHAGELFF. The chain is built from TRBV19 and TRBJ2-2; 12 positions match TRBD1. The V gene end was trimmed by 6 bases and the J gene end by 6 bases; junction bases not matched to a gene: 5. Germline V gene sequence: CDR1 LNHDA, CDR2 SQIVND (reference sequence). The CDR3 covers 15 residues.

The chain employs TRBV10-1 and TRBJ1-3, with TRBD1 matching over 7 bases. CDR3 length equals 18 residues. Trimming took 0 bases from V and 0 from J; bases not matched to a gene: 8. Per germline, CDR1 WNHNN and CDR2 SYGVQD (reference sequence). The CDR3 sequence is CASSESLATGDSGNTIYF. Here the CDR3 DNA reads TGCGCCAGCAGTGAGTCCCTAGCAACAGGGGACTCTGGAAACACCATATATTTT.

The V call is TRBV7-3, the J call TRBJ2-1, with a weak D call TRBD2 (7 bases). Germline V gene sequence: CDR1 SGHTA, CDR2 FQGTGA. CDR3 length: 14 residues. V was trimmed by 1 base and J by 9 bases, leaving 13 bases between them. The CDR3 spells CASSLIGGLSEQFF. The CDR3 nucleotides read TGTGCCAGCAGCTTAATCGGGGGGCTTAGTGAGCAGTTCTTC.